The present entry profiles one TCR beta chain with its context. Its target antigen remains unknown. No much larger clonotype is one base removed from it; base qualities were not supplied. TCR beta VDJ combination and CDR3 sequence profiling used genomic DNA as the template. An Illumina HiSeq 2000 was the platform used for TCR repertoire sequencing. The original methods were these. TRBV/TRBJ rearrangement plots, CDR3 size and DJ length profiles, and Simpson's diversity index were used to evaluate the repertoires. Whichever DNA sequence was most abundant in the deep sequencing data was defined as the immunodominant clone. CDR3 amino acid sequences were screened for sharing across subjects and were compared with published repertoires and the VDJdb database. Through fastp at Q25 and MiXCR, TCRdb rebuilt clones from the public reads, retaining in-frame beta chains. CDR3 protein sequences are deduplicated, and each keeps its most common genes and DNA. TCRdb, not the original authors, processed these V and J calls. This sample holds 200,000 or so distinct CDR3 sequences; just under 50% were observed only once. About 9.5% of the sample is in the top ten clones.

Patients chosen for sequencing had shown expansion of CD8+CD57+ cells by flow cytometry. Every patient had severe acquired aplastic anemia, diagnosed using the International Study of Aplastic Anemia and Agranulocytosis and Camitta criteria. At the time blood was sampled, none of the patients had received any therapy. The study deep-sequenced TCR repertoires of sorted CD4+ and CD8+ blood T cells from severe aplastic anemia patients and healthy subjects. In the USA, patient enrollment took place under clinicaltrials.gov protocols 00001620, 01623167, 00001397, 00071045, 00081523 and 00961064. Ficoll-Paque density gradient centrifugation was used to isolate peripheral blood mononuclear cells. CD4+ and CD8+ T cells were sorted by FACS or magnetic beads before DNA extraction. The sample comes from a study of CD8+CD57+ T cells in acquired aplastic anemia (dated by TCRdb to the late 2010s). Looking at the study overall: A mean of approximately 3 ug of DNA, ranging from 0.2 to 27.4 ug, was extracted from sorted CD4+ and CD8+ cells. CD8+CD57+ expansion was defined as a frequency above the mean frequency observed in healthy subjects.

Results and caveats for the whole study, not just this receptor: Patients and healthy controls showed no significant difference in CD8+ Simpson's diversity (P=0.060). Around 31 CD8+ CDR3 sequences were shared between patients and controls but appeared highly expressed in patients and within their immunodominant clones.

The CDR3 measures 15 amino acids from cysteine to phenylalanine. The read is trimmed to its CDR3 DNA, 45 bases read in frame from base 1. Cut back by 1 base and 1 base, the V and J ends lie 9 bases apart. CDR1 and CDR2, looked up from the germline V gene, are LGHNA and YNFKEQ. The receptor was derived from a human donor with aplastic anemia. The chain links TRBV4-2 with TRBJ2-3, and possibly TRBD2, on 6 matching bases. Sequencing used sorted CD4+, CD8+, or CD8+CD57+ T cells (not recorded which) from PBMCs. CDR3 protein: CASSQGQRGTDTQYF. The nucleotide sequence reads as follows: TGTGCCAGCAGCCAAGGCCAGCGGGGCACAGATACGCAGTATTTT.